This T cell receptor (beta chain) was identified in a study of memory CD4+ T cells and cytomegalovirus serostatus. Whole-study results and caveats: Median bootstrapped AUC for CMV status was approximately 0.95 originally, less than 0.93 US-trained. About 40% of the roughly 150 known CMV-associated TCRbeta sequences appeared in CD4+ memory.

The CDR3 consists of 15 residues. In germline, CDR1 is SGHRS, CDR2 YFSETQ. Trimming left V 4 bases short and J 0 bases short, with 13 bases between. The sort gate was single viable CD3+CD4+CD8-CD45RO+ cells for memory CD4+ T cells. This clone was seen once. What it binds is unknown. Profiling relied on immunoSEQ multiplex PCR, and the TCRdb table lists in-frame clones only, not all of them. The sample includes about 100,000 clones, around 80% of them seen just once. The J gene is TRBJ1-2, the V gene TRBV5-1; D might be TRBD1 (6 bases). The TCR comes from an adult in good health and CMV-seropositive. Sequenced: memory CD4+ T cells from blood. CDR3 amino acids: CASSPGQNPNYGYTF. In DNA form, the CDR3 reads TGCGCCAGCAGCCCTGGACAGAACCCTAACTATGGCTACACCTTC.